Described below is a single T cell receptor (beta chain) sequence and its context. Its antigen remains unidentified. The sample belongs to a study of T cell responses to AZD1222 COVID-19 vaccine. Study results and limitations: Targeting of unmutated variant regions was reportedly seen in nearly half of spike-specific TCRs. It was only after the peak T cell response that any repertoires were sampled. Spike-specific TCR breadth and depth grew following two AZD1222 doses.

Produced via immunoSEQ multiplex PCR; TCRdb's table is partial and in-frame only. The sample includes around 91,000 clones, roughly nine tenths of them seen just once. Pooled samples include second doses given at about 4 or 12 weeks. Germline V gives CDR1 SEHNR, CDR2 FQNEAQ (reference sequence). The CDR3 extends over 15 amino acids. J gave up 7 bases and V 4 bases, and 8 bases lay outside the gene matches. This chain uses TRBV7-9 with TRBJ2-1, with 9 bases matching TRBD2. The receptor comes from an adult who received the AZD1222 COVID-19 vaccine. Sequenced here: peripheral blood, sampled 28 days after the second AZD1222 dose. CDR3 nucleotides: TGTGCCAGCAGCTCGCCTGGTAGCGGGAGTAATGAGCAGTTCTTC. Translation: CASSSPGSGSNEQFF.